One TCR beta chain is described in this entry. Its target is unknown. Reverse transcription of extracted RNA yielded cDNA, which provided the sequencing template. The repertoire was sequenced with immunoSEQ multiplex PCR; TCRdb's copy has only in-frame clones and lacks some. The sample holds roughly 220,000 clones, approximately 65% seen once. This entry belongs to a study of CD8+ T cells in alopecia areata. About the study: Twice daily, treated patients received 5 to 10 mg of oral tofacitinib. Once tofacitinib had been taken for 6 to 18 months, 6 months off drug followed. Notes on the study in general: For patients receiving tofacitinib, scalp clonality and expanded CD8+ clones among the top 100 significantly decreased.

Sample treatment: oral pan-JAK inhibitor, 5-10 mg twice daily. V trimming: 3 bases; J trimming: 2 bases; junction bases outside the gene matches: 4. The CDR3 covers 14 residues. Germline-derived CDR1 and CDR2 are SGHVS and FNYEAQ. The sequence derives from a human donor with alopecia areata. V usage is TRBV7-6 and J usage is TRBJ2-7; 7 bases match TRBD1. The sample here was CD4+ T cells sorted from blood, taken between weeks 43 and 45, from a patient treated with tofacitinib. CDR3 in DNA: TGTGCCAGCAGCTTTAGTGACAGGGCCTACGAGCAGTACTTC. Translating gives CASSFSDRAYEQYF. Full variable domain (remainder filled in from reference TRBV7-6 and TRBJ2-7): GAGVSQSPRYKVTKRGQDVALRCDPISGHVSLYWYRQALGQGPEFLTYFNYEAQQDKSGLPNDRFSAERPEGSISTLTIQRTEQRDSAMYRCASSFSDRAYEQYFGPGTRLTVT.